One sample yielded the 9 T cell receptor beta chains listed below, sequenced in a study of blood T cell repertoires in COVID-19. Sequencing was performed with immunoSEQ multiplex PCR; in TCRdb, only in-frame clones are kept and a portion is missing. Among hundreds of thousands of clones listed, around 83% were seen once. The sample was peripheral blood. These receptors all come from a woman aged 50 to 60 with acute or convalescent COVID-19.

The rearrangement links TRBV6-5 to TRBJ2-2; 7 bases map to TRBD2. From germline, CDR1 is MNHEY and CDR2 SVGAGI. The CDR3 is 14 amino acids. Trimming took 2 bases from V and 4 from J; bases not matched to a gene: 1. The CDR3 coding sequence is TGTGCCAGCAGTTACAGGGAGGGCACCGGGGAGCTGTTTTTT. This sequence encodes CASSYREGTGELFF.

The chain couples TRBV6-1 to TRBJ1-4, with a possible D match to TRBD1 (6 bases). V lost 3 bases and J 8 bases, leaving 10 bases between the germline ends. This CDR3 has 13 amino acids. CDR1 MNHNS and CDR2 SASEGT come from the germline V gene. The CDR3 here is CASSDRGGEKLFF. CDR3 sequence (DNA): TGTGCCAGCAGTGACAGGGGAGGGGAAAAACTGTTTTTT.

A few counts support this clone. The CDR3 here is CASRPTLAGLEKLFF. The CDR3, as DNA: TGTGCCAGCAGACCGACATTAGCGGGCCTCGAAAAACTGTTTTTT. The chain carries TRBV2 and TRBJ1-4; no clear D gene. The CDR3 sequence is 15 residues long. Trimming left V 6 bases short and J 8 bases short, with 19 bases between. Germline CDR1 reads SNHLY; CDR2 reads FYNNEI. The full variable domain, rest sourced from reference TRBV2 and TRBJ1-4, is EPEVTQTPSHQVTQMGQEVILRCVPISNHLYFYWYRQILGQKVEFLVSFYNNEISEKSEIFDDQFSVERPDGSNFTLKIRSTKLEDSAMYFCASRPTLAGLEKLFFGSGTQLSVL.

Only a few counts were recorded for this clone. The chain links TRBV6-2 or TRBV6-3 to TRBJ2-1; 8 bases fit TRBD1. The CDR3 sequence is 20 residues long. Losses at the gene ends were 2 bases for V and 8 bases for J; bases not matched to a gene: 23. Germline V CDR1 and CDR2: MNHEY, SVGEGT. CDR3 residues: CASSYHPLSDRAKSGDEQFF. In nucleotides, the CDR3 is TGTGCCAGCAGTTACCACCCCCTATCGGACAGGGCGAAAAGCGGCGATGAGCAGTTCTTC.

V usage is TRBV9 and J usage is TRBJ2-1; tentatively, D is TRBD2 (6 bases). This CDR3 is 16 amino acids long. The V end was cut by 0 bases, the J end by 1 base, with 11 bases between. From germline, CDR1 is SGDLS and CDR2 YYNGEE. In DNA, the CDR3 is TGTGCCAGCAGCGTAGGAGCGGGTGTGTCCTACAATGAGCAGTTCTTC. It encodes CASSVGAGVSYNEQFF.

The CDR3 sequence is CASSPIDAGDQPQHF. The CDR3 bases are TGTGCCAGCAGTCCTATCGACGCAGGGGATCAGCCCCAGCATTTT. The chain links TRBV27 to TRBJ1-5; D perhaps matches TRBD1 (6 bases). The V gene's germline CDR1 is MNHEY and CDR2 SMNVEV (reference sequence). CDR3 length: 15 residues. Trimming removed 5 bases from V and 5 bases from J, with 16 bases in between.

In DNA form, the CDR3 reads TGTGCCAGCAGTTACATAGCGGGCCTACAAGAGACCCAGTACTTC. Translating it yields CASSYIAGLQETQYF. This chain links TRBV6-5 with TRBJ2-5; 7 nucleotides align to TRBD2. This CDR3 has 15 amino acids. Trimming took 2 bases from V and 2 from J; bases not matched to a gene: 5. CDR1 and CDR2 (germline): MNHEY, SVGAGI.

The chain uses TRBV14 and TRBJ2-2; 8 positions match TRBD1. This CDR3 region has 17 residues. The V gene's germline CDR1 is SGHDN and CDR2 FVKESK. V gave up 0 bases and J gave up 3 bases; unmatched junction bases: 6. CDR3 bases: TGTGCCAGCAGCCAAGATCTTCCAGGGGGCTACACCGGGGAGCTGTTTTTT. Protein sequence: CASSQDLPGGYTGELFF.

The chain has TRBV2 and TRBJ1-1, with TRBD1 as a possible D gene (5 bases). With 6 bases removed from V and 0 bases from J, the gap between germline ends came to 8 bases. The CDR3 is 13 residues long. Per germline, CDR1 SNHLY and CDR2 FYNNEI. The CDR3 nucleotides are TGTGCCAGCAGCAGGGAACTGAACACTGAAGCTTTCTTT. It translates to CASSRELNTEAFF.